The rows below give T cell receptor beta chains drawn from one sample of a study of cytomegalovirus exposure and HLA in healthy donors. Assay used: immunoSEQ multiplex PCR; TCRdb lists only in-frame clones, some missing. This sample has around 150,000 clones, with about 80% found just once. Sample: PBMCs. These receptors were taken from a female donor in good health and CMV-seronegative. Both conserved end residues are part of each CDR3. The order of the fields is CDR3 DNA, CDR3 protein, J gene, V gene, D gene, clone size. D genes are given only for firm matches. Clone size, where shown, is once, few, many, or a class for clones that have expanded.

CDR3nt: TGTGCCAGTAGTCCCGTGGGGCCGGTCGCCACTAGCAATCAGCCCCAGCATTTT
CDR3aa: CASSPVGPVATSNQPQHF
j_gene: TRBJ1-5
v_gene: TRBV19
d_gene: NA
abundance: NA

CDR3nt: TGTGCCTGGAGTGTAATCTTTGAAGCTTTCTTT
CDR3aa: CAWSVIFEAFF
j_gene: TRBJ1-1
v_gene: TRBV30
d_gene: NA
abundance: few

CDR3nt: TGTGCCACCAGCAGAGATCCGGGACTAGCGGGAGTTAAGCGAGAGACCCAGTACTTC
CDR3aa: CATSRDPGLAGVKRETQYF
j_gene: TRBJ2-5
v_gene: TRBV15
d_gene: TRBD2
abundance: few

CDR3nt: TGTGCCAGCAGCCCCCCGACTAGCGGGGCCACAGATACGCAGTATTTT
CDR3aa: CASSPPTSGATDTQYF
j_gene: TRBJ2-3
v_gene: TRBV14
d_gene: TRBD2
abundance: NA

CDR3nt: TGTGCCAGCAGCTTCTCGGACAGGGTCTATGGCTACACCTTC
CDR3aa: CASSFSDRVYGYTF
j_gene: TRBJ1-2
v_gene: TRBV7-9
d_gene: TRBD1
abundance: NA

CDR3nt: TGTGCCAGCAGTGGGGGGGGGTTTATGAACACTGAAGCTTTCTTT
CDR3aa: CASSGGGFMNTEAFF
j_gene: TRBJ1-1
v_gene: TRBV27
d_gene: NA
abundance: NA

CDR3nt: TGCGCCAGCAGCTCAGGGGGTCCTAATGAAAAACTGTTTTTT
CDR3aa: CASSSGGPNEKLFF
j_gene: TRBJ1-4
v_gene: TRBV5-1
d_gene: TRBD1
abundance: NA

CDR3nt: TGCGCCAGCAGCCCGGGACAGACCTACGAGCAGTACTTC
CDR3aa: CASSPGQTYEQYF
j_gene: TRBJ2-7
v_gene: TRBV5-1
d_gene: TRBD1
abundance: few

CDR3nt: TGTGCCAGCAGTGACCAGGGTAATGAGCAGTTCTTC
CDR3aa: CASSDQGNEQFF
j_gene: TRBJ2-1
v_gene: TRBV2
d_gene: NA
abundance: once

CDR3nt: TGTGCCAGCAGCTTAGGTCGTTTCAGGGACAGCTACTCTGGAAACACCATATATTTT
CDR3aa: CASSLGRFRDSYSGNTIYF
j_gene: TRBJ1-3
v_gene: TRBV7-9
d_gene: TRBD1
abundance: NA

CDR3nt: TGTGCCAGCACGCGGGACGCAGCAGATACGCAGTATTTT
CDR3aa: CASTRDAADTQYF
j_gene: TRBJ2-3
v_gene: TRBV2
d_gene: NA
abundance: NA

CDR3nt: TGCAGCGTCGAGACAGGGGCGCGCGGGGCCAACGTCCTGACTTTC
CDR3aa: CSVETGARGANVLTF
j_gene: TRBJ2-6
v_gene: TRBV29-1
d_gene: TRBD1
abundance: NA

CDR3nt: TGTGCCAGTTCGACTAGCATTTCCTACGAGCAGTACTTC
CDR3aa: CASSTSISYEQYF
j_gene: TRBJ2-7
v_gene: TRBV19
d_gene: TRBD2
abundance: few

CDR3nt: TGTGCCAGCAGTCCCGGACAGGGGCCTGGAAACACCATATATTTT
CDR3aa: CASSPGQGPGNTIYF
j_gene: TRBJ1-3
v_gene: TRBV28
d_gene: TRBD1
abundance: once

CDR3nt: TGTGCCAGTAGTATTTCCGGGCTAGCGTCCTACGAGCAGTACTTC
CDR3aa: CASSISGLASYEQYF
j_gene: TRBJ2-7
v_gene: TRBV19
d_gene: NA
abundance: NA

CDR3nt: TGTGCCAGCAGCTTAGGAGGGTGGACTGAAGCTTTCTTT
CDR3aa: CASSLGGWTEAFF
j_gene: TRBJ1-1
v_gene: TRBV7-2
d_gene: NA
abundance: NA

CDR3nt: TGCGCCAGCAGCTTGGCTGCGGGGGGGGGAGATACGCAGTATTTT
CDR3aa: CASSLAAGGGDTQYF
j_gene: TRBJ2-3
v_gene: TRBV5-1
d_gene: TRBD2
abundance: NA

CDR3nt: TGTGCCAGCAGCTCCGGGGGGACCAAAAACATTCAGTACTTC
CDR3aa: CASSSGGTKNIQYF
j_gene: TRBJ2-4
v_gene: TRBV13
d_gene: TRBD2
abundance: NA

CDR3nt: TGCGCCAGCAGCTTCGGACAGAGGGGGTCACCCCTCCACTTT
CDR3aa: CASSFGQRGSPLHF
j_gene: TRBJ1-6
v_gene: TRBV4-1
d_gene: NA
abundance: NA

CDR3nt: TGTGCCAGCAGTCCACAGGGGGGTTACTACGAGCAGTACTTC
CDR3aa: CASSPQGGYYEQYF
j_gene: TRBJ2-7
v_gene: TRBV6-5
d_gene: TRBD1
abundance: once